These 18 T cell receptor beta chains came from one sample sequenced in a study of blood T cells in healthy people across ages. The second PCR ran roughly 7 to 11 cycles with a sample-barcoded 5' primer and J-beta primers. TCRdb re-analysed the 5' RACE reads in MiXCR, keeping a single row per CDR3 protein. The data hold about 570,000 distinct CDR3 sequences, with approximately 25% observed a single time. The sample taken for sequencing was blood. The receptor set was obtained from a woman in her seventies in good health.

V usage is TRBV7-2 and J usage is TRBJ2-5; 8 nucleotides agree with TRBD2. Trimming cost V 2 bases and J 7 bases; bases outside gene matches: 6. This CDR3 region has 14 residues. Looked up from germline, CDR1 is SGHTA and CDR2 is FQGNSA. DNA for the CDR3: TGTGCCAGCAGCTTACAGAGCGGGGGCGGGACCCAGTACTTC. Translated: CASSLQSGGGTQYF.

The V and J genes are TRBV5-1 and TRBJ2-5, with 8 bases aligning to TRBD2. The closer fit of TRBJ2-7 to the DNA end suggests the J call may be wrong. CDR3 length: 15 residues. Germline V gene sequence: CDR1 SGHRS, CDR2 YFSETQ. The CDR3 sequence: CASQRSGGHSYEQYF. DNA for the CDR3: TGCGCCAGCCAGAGATCGGGGGGGCACTCCTACGAGCAGTACTTC.

The chain employs TRBV20-1 and TRBJ1-3, with D maybe TRBD1 (6 bases). The length of the CDR3 is 16 residues. The germline V gene encodes CDR1 DFQATT and CDR2 SNEGSKA (reference sequence). Trimming cost V 0 bases and J 0 bases, with 12 bases left between them. Written as DNA, the CDR3 is TGCAGTGCTAGAGATGGACAGCGAAGCTCTGGAAACACCATATATTTT. Translated, it gives CSARDGQRSSGNTIYF.

CDR3 residues: CASSSPLGYQETQYF. The CDR3 DNA reads TGTGCCAGCAGTTCCCCCCTCGGGTACCAAGAGACCCAGTACTTC. The chain combines TRBV7-2 with TRBJ2-5; D uncertain. V lost 6 bases and J 0 bases, leaving 14 bases between the germline ends. Germline loops: CDR1 SGHTA, CDR2 FQGNSA. The CDR3 has 15 residues.

This chain links TRBV20-1 with TRBJ2-1, with 7 bases aligning to TRBD1. The J call may be faulty, since TRBJ2-7 better matches the DNA end. The CDR3 is 14 residues long. Germline V CDR1 and CDR2: DFQATT, SNEGSKA (reference sequence). This CDR3 is CSARTYRGSGEQYF. In nucleotides, the CDR3 is TGCAGTGCTAGAACTTACAGGGGATCGGGCGAGCAGTACTTC.

This clonotype was seen a handful of times. J is TRBJ1-2 and V is TRBV7-9; D possibly corresponds to TRBD1 (5 bases). This CDR3 has 13 amino acids. Trimming took 2 bases from V and 8 from J, leaving 12 bases between them. Germline-derived CDR1 and CDR2 are SEHNR and FQNEAQ (reference sequence). DNA of the CDR3: TGTGCCAGCAGCTTACAAGGGACCAAGGGCTACACCTTC. Translating gives CASSLQGTKGYTF. The full variable domain, rest sourced from reference TRBV7-9 and TRBJ1-2, is DTGVSQNPRHKITKRGQNVTFRCDPISEHNRLYWYRQTLGQGPEFLTYFQNEAQLEKSRLLSDRFSAERPKGSFSTLEIQRTEQGDSAMYLCASSLQGTKGYTFGSGTRLTVV.

To note about this clonotype: One end of the junction is discordant with germline, which a read error may explain. This chain links TRBV20-1 with TRBJ2-1; possibly TRBD1 or TRBD2 for D (5 bases each). The CDR3 runs to 17 residues. The germline gives CDR1 DFQATT, CDR2 SNEGSKA (reference sequence). CDR3 sequence reads: CSASLLGRDGSFNEQFF. CDR3 nucleotide sequence: TGCAGTGCTAGCCTTCTCGGACGGGACGGTTCCTTCAATGAGCAGTTCTTC.

CDR3 sequence: CASTSLRGRGTEAFF. The CDR3 nucleotides are TGTGCCAGCACTTCCCTGAGGGGGCGAGGAACTGAAGCTTTCTTT. The chain combines TRBV28 with TRBJ1-1, with TRBD1 matching 7 bases. CDR3 length: 15 amino acids. Germline V gene sequence: CDR1 MDHEN, CDR2 SYDVKM. Trimming at V came to 7 bases and at J to 5 bases, leaving 13 bases not matched to a gene. The whole variable domain, filled in from reference TRBV28 and TRBJ1-1, reads DVKVTQSSRYLVKRTGEKVFLECVQDMDHENMFWYRQDPGLGLRLIYFSYDVKMKEKGDIPEGYSVSREKKERFSLILESASTNQTSMYLCASTSLRGRGTEAFFGQGTRLTVV.

This clonotype was counted only a few times. The chain couples TRBV7-8 to TRBJ2-1, with D tentatively TRBD2 (5 bases). The J call is in doubt because the DNA end fits TRBJ2-5 better. Germline CDR1 SGHVS, CDR2 FQNEAQ. The length of the CDR3 is 16 residues. The CDR3 sequence is CASSSNNMGVRETQYF. DNA of the CDR3: TGTGCCAGCAGCTCAAATAACATGGGAGTGCGAGAGACCCAGTACTTC.

This clonotype has just a few counts. The chain joins TRBV6-2 or TRBV6-3 to TRBJ2-7; D ambiguous. The CDR3 contains 11 residues. Per the germline V gene, CDR1 is MNHEY and CDR2 is SVGEGT. Trimming left V 4 bases short and J 6 bases short, with 7 bases between. CDR3 loop: CASSSLVEQYF. CDR3 bases: TGTGCCAGCAGTTCCCTTGTCGAGCAGTACTTC.

This chain connects TRBV20-1 to TRBJ2-5, with D unclear. The germline gives CDR1 DFQATT, CDR2 SNEGSKA (reference sequence). The CDR3 length is 14 residues. Trimming left V 2 bases short and J 1 base short, with 11 bases between. The CDR3 DNA is TGCAGTGCTAGAAACGGATTAACCCAAGAGACCCAGTACTTC. Protein: CSARNGLTQETQYF.

The chain employs TRBV20-1 and TRBJ1-4; a weak D match, TRBD1 (6 bases). With 1 base removed from V and 3 bases from J, the gap between germline ends came to 15 bases. There are 16 residues in the CDR3. Germline CDR1 is DFQATT and CDR2 is SNEGSKA (reference sequence). CDR3 residues: CSARGGPGAANEKLFF. The CDR3 nucleotides read TGCAGTGCTAGAGGGGGTCCGGGGGCGGCTAATGAAAAACTGTTTTTT.

The V gene is TRBV12-3 or TRBV12-4, the J gene TRBJ1-5, with 8 bases lining up with TRBD1. The CDR3 runs to 15 residues. V was clipped by 4 bases and J by 5 bases; unmatched bases: 7. The CDR3, as DNA: TGTGCCAGCAGTTCTGGACAGGGAAGGGATCAGCCCCAGCATTTT. Amino acids: CASSSGQGRDQPQHF.

This clonotype has a handful of counts. The rearrangement uses TRBV18 and TRBJ2-5, with 8 bases that match TRBD2. The CDR3 is 15 residues long. The germline gives CDR1 KGHSH, CDR2 LQKENI. V shed 3 bases, J shed 1 base, and the junction held 4 bases outside the gene matches. The CDR3 reads CASSPREGSQETQYF. The CDR3 DNA reads as TGTGCCAGCTCACCTCGGGAGGGGTCCCAAGAGACCCAGTACTTC.

J is TRBJ2-6 and V is TRBV12-3 or TRBV12-4; possible D gene TRBD1, 5 bases. The V and J ends lost 7 bases and 5 bases respectively, with 15 bases between them. The CDR3 contains 15 residues. DNA of the CDR3: TGTGCCAGCACCCTTTGGGGCCCGCGGGCCAACGTCCTGACTTTC. Translated, it gives CASTLWGPRANVLTF.

This clonotype was counted a few times. J is TRBJ1-1 and V is TRBV7-9; TRBD1 is a possible D gene (5 bases). CDR3 length equals 15 residues. Trimming stripped 6 bases from V and 1 base from J, with 15 bases between. Germline-derived CDR1 and CDR2 are SEHNR and FQNEAQ (reference sequence). The CDR3 DNA follows: TGTGCCAGCAGTCAGAGCAACGACAGGAACACTGAAGCTTTCTTT. It yields the protein CASSQSNDRNTEAFF.

The chain combines TRBV11-2 with TRBJ2-1; D is unclear. This CDR3 spans 14 amino acids. Germline-derived CDR1 and CDR2 are SGHAT and FQNNGV. Between the trimmed V and J ends, which lost 3 bases and 5 bases, there was a span of 11 bases. CDR3: CASSFYRANNEQFF. CDR3 nucleotide sequence: TGTGCCAGCAGCTTTTACCGGGCGAACAATGAGCAGTTCTTC.

The rearrangement joins TRBV2 to TRBJ2-7; TRBD2 might be the D (5 bases). V was shortened by 5 bases and J by 5 bases, with 10 bases between the two germline ends. The CDR3 spans 12 residues. Germline loops: CDR1 SNHLY, CDR2 FYNNEI. This chain's CDR3 is CASSMDFDEQYF. CDR3 coding DNA: TGTGCCAGCAGTATGGACTTCGACGAGCAGTACTTC.